The rows below give T cell receptor beta chains drawn from one sample of a study of shared clonotypes between healthy human individuals. This table comes from immunoSEQ multiplex PCR, and its TCRdb copy is limited to in-frame clones, with some not included. The sample comprises millions of clones, more than 85% of which are singletons, and about 0.37% rests with the top ten. The sequenced sample consisted of naive CD4+ T cells from PBMCs. The receptors were gathered from a man between 18 and 29 years old in good health. Some clones in this sample may be carry-over from other donors' samples. Both conserved end residues are part of each CDR3.

v_call: TRBV5-1
j_call: TRBJ2-5
cdr3_length: 14
cdr3_aa: CASSLGQTQETQYF

v_call: TRBV19
j_call: TRBJ2-7
cdr3_length: 15
cdr3_aa: CASSPGTHQSYEQYF

v_call: TRBV30
j_call: TRBJ2-7
cdr3_length: 11
cdr3_aa: CAWTRVHEQYF

v_call: TRBV2
j_call: TRBJ1-5
cdr3_length: 14
cdr3_aa: CASSEASTGQPQHF

v_call: TRBV6-5
j_call: TRBJ2-2
cdr3_length: 14
cdr3_aa: CASSYSGRAGKLFF

v_call: TRBV12-2
j_call: TRBJ2-3
cdr3_length: 19
cdr3_aa: CASRSRTSRRERGTDTQYF

v_call: TRBV6-1
j_call: TRBJ1-5
cdr3_length: 15
cdr3_aa: CASSAGTHSNQPQHF

v_call: TRBV28
j_call: TRBJ2-3
cdr3_length: 14
cdr3_aa: CASSLLLSTDTQYF

v_call: TRBV5-1
j_call: TRBJ2-5
cdr3_length: 14
cdr3_aa: CASSPGQRQETQYF

v_call: TRBV6-5
j_call: TRBJ1-5
cdr3_length: 13
cdr3_aa: CASSYGRNQPQHF

v_call: TRBV9
j_call: TRBJ2-7
cdr3_length: 15
cdr3_aa: CASSPRGGVRDEQYF

v_call: TRBV28
j_call: TRBJ1-4
cdr3_length: 18
cdr3_aa: CASSQGTGGVRANEKLFF

v_call: TRBV5-1
j_call: TRBJ2-5
cdr3_length: 13
cdr3_aa: CASSLLGIGTQYF

v_call: TRBV19
j_call: TRBJ2-3
cdr3_length: 15
cdr3_aa: CASSLAGGRADTQYF

v_call: TRBV28
j_call: TRBJ1-2
cdr3_length: 16
cdr3_aa: CASSLDRPQANYGYTF

v_call: TRBV6-5
j_call: TRBJ2-2
cdr3_length: 13
cdr3_aa: CASSQGFTGELFF

v_call: TRBV9
j_call: TRBJ2-3
cdr3_length: 15
cdr3_aa: CASSVAGSPTDTQYF

v_call: TRBV5-4
j_call: TRBJ1-1
cdr3_length: 15
cdr3_aa: CASSLVAGGNTEAFF

v_call: TRBV9
j_call: TRBJ2-5
cdr3_length: 14
cdr3_aa: CASSPLGNQETQYF

v_call: TRBV14
j_call: TRBJ1-1
cdr3_length: 15
cdr3_aa: CASSQTGSTNTEAFF

v_call: TRBV6-5
j_call: TRBJ1-6
cdr3_length: 16
cdr3_aa: CASSYSGTGRNSPLHF

v_call: TRBV19
j_call: TRBJ2-1
cdr3_length: 15
cdr3_aa: CASCTGGPSYNEQFF

v_call: TRBV5-1
j_call: TRBJ2-2
cdr3_length: 13
cdr3_aa: CASSLGGSGELFF

v_call: TRBV7-2
j_call: TRBJ2-2
cdr3_length: 13
cdr3_aa: CASSLRDTGELFF

v_call: TRBV7-2
j_call: TRBJ2-1
cdr3_length: 12
cdr3_aa: CASSLAGAPVFF

v_call: TRBV2
j_call: TRBJ2-1
cdr3_length: 11
cdr3_aa: CASSIENKQFF

v_call: TRBV7-2
j_call: TRBJ2-1
cdr3_length: 15
cdr3_aa: CASSFQLVSYNEQFF

v_call: TRBV28
j_call: TRBJ1-1
cdr3_length: 15
cdr3_aa: CASSSPSLGQSEAFF

v_call: TRBV30
j_call: TRBJ1-3
cdr3_length: 16
cdr3_aa: CAWSAGIDRAGNTIYF

v_call: TRBV5-1
j_call: TRBJ2-1
cdr3_length: 14
cdr3_aa: CASKFQSPYNEQFF

v_call: TRBV6-1
j_call: TRBJ1-5
cdr3_length: 14
cdr3_aa: CASIRGYSNQPQHF

v_call: TRBV15
j_call: TRBJ2-1
cdr3_length: 14
cdr3_aa: CATSRTGVYNEQFF

v_call: TRBV4-1
j_call: TRBJ1-2
cdr3_length: 14
cdr3_aa: CASSQEQGAMGYTF

v_call: TRBV29-1
j_call: TRBJ1-2
cdr3_length: 18
cdr3_aa: CSRTGTGGLADTLYGYTF

v_call: TRBV10-3
j_call: TRBJ2-1
cdr3_length: 18
cdr3_aa: CAIRGVWREGRTDNEQFF

v_call: TRBV18
j_call: TRBJ2-7
cdr3_length: 15
cdr3_aa: CASSPPRAGGYEQYF

v_call: TRBV15
j_call: TRBJ1-5
cdr3_length: 16
cdr3_aa: CATSREIGGLNQPQHF

v_call: TRBV10-2
j_call: TRBJ2-7
cdr3_length: 13
cdr3_aa: CASSAGTEIKQYF

v_call: TRBV6-6
j_call: TRBJ1-5
cdr3_length: 16
cdr3_aa: CASRRIQGPRYQPQHF

v_call: TRBV5-3
j_call: TRBJ1-2
cdr3_length: 14
cdr3_aa: CARSLGEPGLGYTF

v_call: TRBV28
j_call: TRBJ1-5
cdr3_length: 15
cdr3_aa: CASSSPLWGREPQHF

v_call: TRBV5-1
j_call: TRBJ1-3
cdr3_length: 14
cdr3_aa: CASSEGPSGNTIYF

v_call: TRBV5-6
j_call: NA
cdr3_length: 15
cdr3_aa: CASSLEAGGPYEQYF

v_call: TRBV15
j_call: TRBJ1-2
cdr3_length: 14
cdr3_aa: CATSKDRVIYGYTF

v_call: TRBV5-1
j_call: TRBJ2-5
cdr3_length: 14
cdr3_aa: CASSLRPLQETQYF

v_call: TRBV7-3
j_call: TRBJ2-3
cdr3_length: 15
cdr3_aa: CASSPLRGYADTQYF

v_call: TRBV19
j_call: TRBJ2-6
cdr3_length: 19
cdr3_aa: CASSSSRRDTDSGANVLTF

v_call: TRBV19
j_call: TRBJ1-5
cdr3_length: 17
cdr3_aa: CASSIVGHRYSNQPQHF

v_call: TRBV25-1
j_call: TRBJ2-5
cdr3_length: 14
cdr3_aa: CASSEREAIETQYF

v_call: TRBV5-1
j_call: TRBJ2-5
cdr3_length: 16
cdr3_aa: CASSYGLAGERETQYF

v_call: TRBV5-1
j_call: TRBJ1-1
cdr3_length: 16
cdr3_aa: CASSVEVQTGNTEAFF

v_call: TRBV7-2
j_call: TRBJ2-5
cdr3_length: 13
cdr3_aa: CASSPLMGETQYF

v_call: TRBV27
j_call: TRBJ2-2
cdr3_length: 18
cdr3_aa: CASSLVGTGTFAIGELFF

v_call: TRBV6-1
j_call: TRBJ2-4
cdr3_length: 14
cdr3_aa: CASSVGVAKNIQYF

v_call: TRBV28
j_call: TRBJ2-2
cdr3_length: 14
cdr3_aa: CASRTNSFPGELFF